This T cell receptor (beta chain) was identified in a study of T cell responses to AZD1222 COVID-19 vaccine. Study-level findings and limits: Donors in the cohort were predominantly white British and more often female, and clonal diversity was possibly underestimated. Within unmutated variant regions lay the reported targets of nearly half of spike-specific TCRs.

Clones were read by immunoSEQ multiplex PCR, and TCRdb kept only the in-frame ones, dropping some. The sample holds about 73,000 clones, 75% to 90% seen once. Germline CDR1 is MGHDK and CDR2 is SYGVNS. CDR3 length: 13 amino acids. V was pared by 6 bases and J by 8 bases, with 16 bases between. For this clone: Its antigen is as yet unknown.

The receptor's source is an adult who received the AZD1222 COVID-19 vaccine. The V gene is TRBV25-1, the J gene TRBJ1-2; TRBD1 might be the D (5 bases). The sequenced sample was peripheral blood, obtained 28 days after the second AZD1222 dose. The CDR3 coding sequence is TGTGCCAGCAGCGGCCAGGGCCAGGGCGGCTACACCTTC. Translating gives CASSGQGQGGYTF.